This record concerns one T cell receptor beta chain sequence. These data are taken from a study of T cell changes during pregnancy in multiple sclerosis. Sequenced by immunoSEQ multiplex PCR; TCRdb stores in-frame clones only, minus some. The table shows 90,000 or so clones, with around 93% occurring only once. The receptor comes from a female donor with multiple sclerosis, enrolled in a pregnancy study. The starting material was peripheral blood, obtained before pregnancy.

DNA for the CDR3: TGTGCCAGCAGCTTAGGGGGCAGCTATTCACCCCTCCACTTT. Encoded protein: CASSLGGSYSPLHF. The J gene is TRBJ1-6, the V gene TRBV7-6; D is perhaps TRBD1 (5 bases). Trimming left V 1 base short and J 8 bases short, with 9 bases between. The germline gives CDR1 SGHVS, CDR2 FNYEAQ. CDR3 length: 14 residues.